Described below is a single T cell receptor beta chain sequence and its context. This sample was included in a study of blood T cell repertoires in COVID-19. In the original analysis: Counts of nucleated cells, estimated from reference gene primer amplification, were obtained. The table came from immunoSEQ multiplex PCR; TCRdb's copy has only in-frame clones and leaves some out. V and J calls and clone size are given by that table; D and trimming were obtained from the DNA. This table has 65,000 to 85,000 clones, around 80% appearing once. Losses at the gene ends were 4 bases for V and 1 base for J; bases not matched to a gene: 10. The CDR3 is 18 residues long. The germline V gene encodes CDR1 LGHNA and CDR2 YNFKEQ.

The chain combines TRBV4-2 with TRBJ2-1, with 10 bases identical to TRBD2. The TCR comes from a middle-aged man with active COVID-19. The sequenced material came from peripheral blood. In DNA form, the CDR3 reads TGTGCCAGCAGCCGGGATGGGGCAGCGGGAGGGTCCTACAATGAGCAGTTCTTC. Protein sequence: CASSRDGAAGGSYNEQFF.